Reported below is one TCR beta chain. The sample originates from a study of blood T cell repertoires in COVID-19. The study drew participants aged roughly 18 to 89 years from approximately 25 US areas. V lost 3 bases and J 4 bases, leaving 9 bases between the germline ends. The CDR3 is made up of 13 amino acids. In germline, CDR1 is LGHDT, CDR2 YNNKEL (reference sequence). In the source study's methods: Reference gene primer amplification yielded estimated nucleated cell counts. Libraries were prepared by immunoSEQ multiplex PCR; TCRdb keeps only in-frame clonotypes and omits some of them. That table is the source of V, J and clone size, and D and trimming were worked out from the DNA. The top ten clones hold about 5.3% of a sample with about 160,000 clones, approximately 81% of them seen once.

Sequenced: PBMCs or T cells enriched from blood (not recorded which). The source is a woman aged 40-49 years with acute COVID-19. This chain joins TRBV3-1 (or the pseudogene TRBV3-2) and TRBJ1-2; TRBD1 is a possible D gene (6 bases). CDR3 sequence reads: CASSQRGIYGYTF. In DNA, the CDR3 is TGTGCCAGCAGCCAGAGGGGGATCTATGGCTACACCTTC.